In this sample, the clone carrying this T cell receptor (beta chain) turned up once. At the DNA level, this CDR3 is encoded by other sequences in the same sample as well. The data belong to a study of control samples from healthy donors and cancer patients. This CDR3 is 11 amino acids long. The V gene lost 1 base and the J gene lost 8 bases, with 4 bases spanning the gap. Looked up from germline, CDR1 is SGHRS and CDR2 is YFSETQ. Clones were read by immunoSEQ multiplex PCR, and TCRdb kept only the in-frame ones, dropping some. The repertoire has 100,000 or so clones, approximately 90% of them found once; the top ten carry around 1%.

This receptor was identified in a woman younger than 45 in good health. The material sequenced was blood. The chain is built from TRBV5-1 and TRBJ2-1; no clear D. CDR3 amino acids: CASSLRDEQFF. The CDR3 nucleotides are TGCGCCAGCAGCTTGAGGGATGAGCAGTTCTTC. The complete variable domain, with remaining parts taken from reference TRBV5-1 and TRBJ2-1, reads KAGVTQTPRYLIKTRGQQVTLSCSPISGHRSVSWYQQTPGQGLQFLFEYFSETQRNKGNFPGRFSGRQFSNSRSEMNVSTLELGDSALYLCASSLRDEQFFGPGTRLTVL.